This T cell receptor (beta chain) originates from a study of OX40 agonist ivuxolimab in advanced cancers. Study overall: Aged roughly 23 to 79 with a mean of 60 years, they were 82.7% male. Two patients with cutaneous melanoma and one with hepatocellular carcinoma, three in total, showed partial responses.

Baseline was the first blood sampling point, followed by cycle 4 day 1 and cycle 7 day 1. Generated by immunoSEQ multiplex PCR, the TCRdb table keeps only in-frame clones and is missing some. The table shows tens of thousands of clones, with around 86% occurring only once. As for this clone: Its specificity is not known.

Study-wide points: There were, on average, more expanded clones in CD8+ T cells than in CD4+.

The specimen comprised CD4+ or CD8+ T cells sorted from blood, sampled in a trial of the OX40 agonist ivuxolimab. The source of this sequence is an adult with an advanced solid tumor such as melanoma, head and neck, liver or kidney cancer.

CDR3 loop: CASRKSTLSSYEQYF. CDR3 nucleotides: TGTGCCAGCAGAAAGTCGACACTTAGCTCCTACGAGCAGTACTTC. The chain links TRBV6-5 to TRBJ2-7; no clear D. Germline CDR1 reads MNHEY; CDR2 reads SVGAGI. Between the trimmed V and J ends, which lost 6 bases and 0 bases, there was a span of 15 bases. CDR3 length: 15 residues.